This TCR beta chain stems from a study of cytomegalovirus exposure and HLA in healthy donors. The CDR3 runs 17 residues. Germline-derived CDR1 and CDR2 are SGDLS and YYNGEE. V was clipped by 0 bases and J by 3 bases; unmatched bases: 11. PCR primers comprised 60 Vbeta and 13 Jbeta primers. The table came from immunoSEQ multiplex PCR; TCRdb's copy has only in-frame clones and leaves some out. This sample's table has 150,000 to 200,000 clones. The sequenced material came from PBMCs. J is TRBJ1-1 and V is TRBV9; 7 nucleotides align to TRBD1. This receptor was obtained from a woman between 18 and 29 years old in good health and CMV-seropositive. For the CDR3, the DNA is TGTGCCAGCAGCGTAGCCTTCGACAGGGTCGAGGACACTGAAGCTTTCTTT. Residues: CASSVAFDRVEDTEAFF.